The entry below describes one T cell receptor beta chain. The PCR employed 60 Vbeta primers together with 13 Jbeta primers. Clones were read by immunoSEQ multiplex PCR, and TCRdb kept only the in-frame ones, dropping some. The sample consists of 200,000 or so clones, around 83% of them appearing once. Donors were nominally healthy when sampled, though unrecorded immune exposures were likely. The record originates from a study of cytomegalovirus exposure and HLA in healthy donors. CDR1 and CDR2 (germline): LNHDA, SQIVND (reference sequence). Between the trimmed V and J ends, which lost 3 bases and 0 bases, there was a span of 15 bases. CDR3 size: 18 residues.

This receptor was identified in a woman between 45 and 60 years old in good health and CMV-seropositive. The chain couples TRBV19 to TRBJ1-6; D remains unclear. Sample: PBMCs. CDR3 protein: CASSMVAAVSSYNSPLHF. CDR3 in DNA: TGTGCCAGTAGTATGGTCGCGGCGGTGAGCTCCTATAATTCACCCCTCCACTTT.